A single sample gave rise to the 13 T cell receptor beta chains below, sequenced in a study of PD-1 blockade in classical Hodgkin lymphoma. Each patient experienced a relapse that followed autologous stem cell transplantation, and brentuximab vedotin exposure varied. The method was immunoSEQ multiplex PCR; TCRdb's version includes in-frame clones alone and lacks a portion of them. The sample includes 35,000 to 45,000 clones, about 91% of them seen just once. Here the sequenced sample was peripheral blood mononuclear cells (PBMCs), taken before the second cycle of nivolumab. These receptors came from a human donor with classical Hodgkin lymphoma.

The CDR3 sequence is CASSRGRAKAADTQYF. In DNA, the CDR3 is TGCGCCAGCAGTCGCGGGAGGGCGAAAGCAGCAGATACGCAGTATTTT. The V gene is TRBV10-2, the J gene TRBJ2-3, with 9 bases lining up with TRBD2. The germline gives CDR1 WSHSY, CDR2 SAAADI. The CDR3 length is 16 residues. Trimming at V came to 5 bases and at J to 4 bases, leaving 10 bases not matched to a gene.

The chain combines TRBV5-6 with TRBJ2-6; D not certain. CDR1 is SGHDT, CDR2 YYEEEE, per germline. The CDR3 is 14 amino acids. V was cut by 1 base and J by 1 base, with 3 bases left in between. This CDR3 is CASSLRSGANVLTF. CDR3 nucleotide sequence: TGTGCCAGCAGCTTGCGGTCTGGGGCCAACGTCCTGACTTTC.

The gene calls are TRBV20-1 and TRBJ2-2; the match to TRBD1 covers 7 bases. With 6 bases clipped from V and 5 bases from J, the junction kept 0 bases outside the gene matches. Germline V gene sequence: CDR1 DFQATT, CDR2 SNEGSKA (reference sequence). This CDR3 is built from 11 residues. CDR3 loop: CSAGQTGELFF. CDR3 nucleotides: TGCAGTGCGGGACAGACCGGGGAGCTGTTTTTT.

This clone appeared once. The chain carries TRBV4-3 and TRBJ1-1; D gene unclear. This CDR3 is built from 14 residues. Trimming took 5 bases from V and 1 from J, leaving 11 bases between them. Per the germline V gene, CDR1 is LGHNA and CDR2 is YSLEER. CDR3 coding DNA: TGCGCCAGCAGCATCGCCACCTCGAACACTGAAGCTTTCTTT. It codes for CASSIATSNTEAFF.

This clone was seen a single time. V and J are TRBV6-5 and TRBJ1-1; unclear D gene. Germline V lookup: CDR1 MNHEY, CDR2 SVGAGI. CDR3 length equals 14 residues. V was shortened by 2 bases and J by 2 bases, with 9 bases between the two germline ends. The CDR3 DNA is TGTGCCAGCAGTTACGCGATACGCAACACTGAAGCTTTCTTT. Protein sequence: CASSYAIRNTEAFF.

CDR3: CAVRTDRGTQYF. The CDR3 region has the DNA TGTGCCGTCCGGACAGACCGGGGGACCCAGTACTTC. The V gene is TRBV2, the J gene TRBJ2-5; a possible D gene is TRBD1 (6 bases). The V end was cut by 11 bases, the J end by 7 bases, with 17 bases between. The CDR3 is 12 residues long. The germline CDR1 and CDR2 sequences are SNHLY and FYNNEI.

The V gene is TRBV21-1, the J gene TRBJ1-1; TRBD1, as called in the table, went unchecked against the DNA. TRBV21-1 is a recognized pseudogene. The CDR3 is made up of 15 amino acids. CDR3 nucleotides: TGTGCCAGCAGCAAAAAAGGGCAGGGGAACACTGAAGCTTTCTTT. Translated: CASSKKGQGNTEAFF.

The V and J genes are TRBV5-1 and TRBJ2-7, with 8 bases identical to TRBD2. This CDR3 has 15 residues. The V segment lost 0 bases and the J segment 5 bases; nucleotides outside the gene matches: 7. Looked up from germline, CDR1 is SGHRS and CDR2 is YFSETQ. In DNA form, the CDR3 reads TGCGCCAGCAGCTTGGCAGGGACTAGGCCCAACGAGCAGTACTTC. As protein: CASSLAGTRPNEQYF. The full variable domain, its missing parts supplied by reference TRBV5-1 and TRBJ2-7, is KAGVTQTPRYLIKTRGQQVTLSCSPISGHRSVSWYQQTPGQGLQFLFEYFSETQRNKGNFPGRFSGRQFSNSRSEMNVSTLELGDSALYLCASSLAGTRPNEQYFGPGTRLTVT.

This clone was seen only once. The chain combines TRBV10-1 with TRBJ2-1; the D call may be TRBD1 or TRBD2 (5 bases each). The germline V gene encodes CDR1 WNHNN and CDR2 SYGVQD (reference sequence). The CDR3 runs to 16 residues. Trimming cost V 5 bases and J 1 base, with 15 bases left between them. CDR3 bases: TGCGCCAGCAGTACAGGAGGTTCCCCATCCTACAATGAGCAGTTCTTC. Amino acids: CASSTGGSPSYNEQFF.

The genes are TRBV5-6 and TRBJ2-2; maybe TRBD1 (6 bases). The germline V gene has CDR1 SGHDT and CDR2 YYEEEE. This CDR3 contains 13 residues. V was shortened by 4 bases and J by 4 bases, with 8 bases between the two germline ends. CDR3 in DNA: TGTGCCAGCAGCCTAGGGGGCACCGGGGAGCTGTTTTTT. Encoded protein: CASSLGGTGELFF.

The chain recombines TRBV6-6 with TRBJ1-5; unclear D gene. CDR3 length: 14 residues. Germline values: CDR1 MNHNY, CDR2 SVGAGI (reference sequence). V lost 1 base, J lost 5 bases, and 9 bases lay in between. The CDR3 DNA is TGTGCCAGCAGTTACTTTTACAGCGATCAGCCCCAGCATTTT. Translated: CASSYFYSDQPQHF.

CDR3 nucleotide sequence: TGTGCCAGCAGCGATTCGGACGGGGGTGTCGACTATGGCTACACCTTC. Amino acids: CASSDSDGGVDYGYTF. The V and J genes are TRBV9 and TRBJ1-2; D perhaps matches TRBD1 (5 bases). Trimming pared 3 bases from V and 3 bases from J, leaving 18 bases between. CDR3 length: 16 residues. Per germline, CDR1 SGDLS and CDR2 YYNGEE.

This chain links TRBV6-5 with TRBJ1-4; D uncertain. Trimming cost V 0 bases and J 3 bases, with 5 bases left between them. The CDR3 consists of 14 residues. Germline V gene data show CDR1 as MNHEY and CDR2 as SVGAGI. The CDR3, as DNA: TGTGCCAGCAGTTACTCGACGTCTAATGAAAAACTGTTTTTT. Amino acid sequence: CASSYSTSNEKLFF.